Below, 28 T cell receptor beta chains from the same sample are listed, as sequenced in a study of post-analysis software for immune sequencing data. Study results and limitations: Elevated frequency relative to controls characterized roughly five TRBV segments in patients, TRBV5-6, TRBV5-1 and TRBV20-1 among them.

Antigen specificity for these receptors is unknown. TCR beta libraries were prepared from cDNA with unique molecular identifiers. TCRdb processed the PCR reads anew with MiXCR; each CDR3 protein has one entry. Among roughly 600,000 distinct CDR3 sequences, 44% were seen once, and the ten largest hold under 2%. The sample comprised blood. These receptors were collected from a girl aged 10 to 17 with multiple sclerosis.

A word on this clonotype: One junction end does not reproduce the germline sequence, and a read error may be involved. The chain combines TRBV7-9 with TRBJ2-1, with D maybe TRBD2 (6 bases). The CDR3 loop spans 16 amino acids. Germline V gene lookup returns CDR1 SEHNR and CDR2 FQNEAQ (reference sequence). DNA for the CDR3: TGTGCCAGCGGAATATCGAAGTGGCGGGGCTACAATAAGCAGTTCTTC. It specifies CASGISKWRGYNKQFF.

The chain has TRBV6-5 and TRBJ2-6; D remains unclear. From germline, CDR1 is MNHEY and CDR2 SVGAGI. This CDR3 is 13 amino acids long. With 4 bases removed from V and 4 bases from J, the gap between germline ends came to 5 bases. The CDR3 is CASSFQGANVLTF. CDR3 nucleotide sequence: TGTGCCAGCAGTTTTCAGGGGGCCAACGTCCTGACTTTC.

The CDR3 nucleotides are TGTGCCAGCAGCTTAGAACCTATTGGCTACACCTTC. It is translated as CASSLEPIGYTF. The chain joins TRBV7-9 to TRBJ1-2; D is ambiguous. The CDR3 covers 12 residues. Trimming pared 1 base from V and 7 bases from J, leaving 7 bases between. Looked up from germline, CDR1 is SEHNR and CDR2 is FQNEAQ (reference sequence).

This chain joins TRBV25-1 and TRBJ1-2, with a possible D match to TRBD1 (6 bases). Germline CDR1 MGHDK, CDR2 SYGVNS. This CDR3 contains 12 residues. The germline V and J ends were trimmed by 0 bases and 8 bases, with 7 bases remaining between them. CDR3 DNA: TGTGCCAGCAGTGAATACAGGGGCGGCTACACCTTC. Its translation is CASSEYRGGYTF.

The V and J genes are TRBV7-8 and TRBJ1-1; a weak D match, TRBD1 (5 bases). This CDR3 is built from 14 residues. V lost 7 bases, J lost 1 base, and 13 bases lay in between. Germline V gene lookup returns CDR1 SGHVS and CDR2 FQNEAQ. CDR3 sequence: CASNSGLGNTEAFF. The CDR3 DNA reads as TGTGCCAGCAACTCAGGGCTAGGGAACACTGAAGCTTTCTTT. Full variable domain (missing parts from reference TRBV7-8 and TRBJ1-1): GAGVSQSPRYKVAKRGQDVALRCDPISGHVSLFWYQQALGQGPEFLTYFQNEAQLDKSGLPSDRFFAERPEGSVSTLKIQRTQQEDSAVYLCASNSGLGNTEAFFGQGTRLTVV.

This clonotype was seen a handful of times. This sequence joins TRBV6-5 and TRBJ1-1; D remains ambiguous. This CDR3 has 14 residues. Germline V lookup: CDR1 MNHEY, CDR2 SVGAGI. V shed 1 base and J shed 5 bases, with 11 bases lying between them. This CDR3 reads CASSYWGKGTEAFF. CDR3 in DNA: TGTGCCAGCAGTTACTGGGGTAAAGGGACTGAAGCTTTCTTT.

To note about this clonotype: A junction end diverges from the germline sequence, so it may reflect a read error. The chain is built from TRBV10-3 and TRBJ2-7; the D is unclear. CDR1 ENHRY and CDR2 SYGVKD come from the germline V gene. The CDR3 has 14 amino acids. CDR3 protein: CAIRESAAAYEQYF. In nucleotides, the CDR3 is TGTGCCATCAGGGAGTCGGCAGCCGCCTACGAGCAGTACTTC.

This chain uses TRBV27 with TRBJ1-1; D perhaps matches TRBD1 (5 bases). The V gene lost 5 bases and the J gene lost 3 bases, with 13 bases spanning the gap. This CDR3 has 14 amino acids. The germline gives CDR1 MNHEY, CDR2 SMNVEV (reference sequence). CDR3 bases: TGTGCCAGCAGTCTAGGAGTGGGGGACACTGAAGCTTTCTTT. Translation: CASSLGVGDTEAFF.

This clonotype was seen a few times. The V call is TRBV6-5, the J call TRBJ1-2; a possible D gene is TRBD1 (6 bases). CDR1 is MNHEY, CDR2 SVGAGI, per germline. The germline V and J ends were trimmed by 5 bases and 4 bases, with 11 bases remaining between them. The CDR3 length is 13 residues. CDR3 in amino acids: CASSIQGGYGYTF. The CDR3 coding sequence is TGTGCCAGCAGTATACAGGGAGGCTATGGCTACACCTTC.

The V gene is TRBV4-2, the J gene TRBJ1-6, with D hard to call. CDR1 LGHNA and CDR2 YNFKEQ come from the germline V gene. V was clipped by 3 bases and J by 7 bases, with 4 bases between them. CDR3 length: 12 amino acids. The CDR3 region has the DNA TGTGCCAGCAGCCACTTAAATTCACCCCTCCACTTT. Its protein product is CASSHLNSPLHF.

The chain has TRBV5-1 and TRBJ2-5; D is uncertain. V was shortened by 0 bases and J by 5 bases, with 11 bases between the two germline ends. CDR3 size: 14 residues. Germline values: CDR1 SGHRS, CDR2 YFSETQ. In DNA, the CDR3 is TGCGCCAGCAGCTTGGAGGCCTCGACGGAGACCCAGTACTTC. Translating it yields CASSLEASTETQYF.

This clonotype has a handful of counts. The J gene is TRBJ1-1, the V gene TRBV3-1; 7 positions agree with TRBD1. Germline V CDR1 and CDR2: LGHDT, YNNKEL (reference sequence). The CDR3 extends over 16 amino acids. V lost 0 bases and J lost 2; bases outside the gene matches: 6. The CDR3 loop is CASSQDGTAYNTEAFF. DNA for the CDR3: TGTGCCAGCAGCCAAGATGGGACAGCTTATAACACTGAAGCTTTCTTT. The full variable domain, completed using reference TRBV3-1 and TRBJ1-1, is DTAVSQTPKYLVTQMGNDKSIKCEQNLGHDTMYWYKQDSKKFLKIMFSYNNKELIINETVPNRFSPKSPDKAHLNLHINSLELGDSAVYFCASSQDGTAYNTEAFFGQGTRLTVV.

In this sample, this clonotype turned up a few times. This chain uses TRBV7-3 with TRBJ2-6; 10 nucleotides line up with TRBD1. Germline CDR1 reads SGHTA; CDR2 reads FQGTGA. The CDR3 has 18 residues. The V gene end was trimmed by 5 bases and the J gene end by 3 bases; junction bases not matched to a gene: 10. CDR3 bases: TGTGCCAGCAGCCCCGGGACAGGGGAAATAGGTGGGGCCAACGTCCTGACTTTC. Residues: CASSPGTGEIGGANVLTF.

The V call is TRBV28, the J call TRBJ1-2; 11 bases match TRBD1. The CDR3 consists of 18 residues. The ends lost 5 bases at V and 4 bases at J; junction bases unmatched: 15. The V gene's germline CDR1 is MDHEN and CDR2 SYDVKM. CDR3 in amino acids: CASSPRDRGKIRGYGYTF. The CDR3 coding sequence is TGTGCCAGCAGTCCGAGGGACAGGGGGAAAATTCGAGGCTATGGCTACACCTTC.

A few counts support this clonotype. The chain uses TRBV10-3 and TRBJ2-4; 9 positions match TRBD2. Matching the DNA end better, TRBJ2-7 makes the J call doubtful. CDR1 ENHRY and CDR2 SYGVKD come from the germline V gene. The length of the CDR3 is 15 residues. The CDR3 loop is CAISESFAGGYEQYF. The CDR3 nucleotides read TGTGCCATCAGTGAGTCCTTCGCGGGAGGGTACGAGCAGTACTTC.

The V gene is TRBV4-2, the J gene TRBJ1-5; possibly TRBD1 for D (5 bases). This CDR3 is built from 13 residues. The germline CDR1 and CDR2 sequences are LGHNA and YNFKEQ. V gave up 4 bases and J gave up 7 bases, with 11 bases separating them. The CDR3 bases are TGTGCCAGCAGCCCGGACATCAGGCAGCCCCAGCATTTT. Protein: CASSPDIRQPQHF.

This clonotype has only a few counts. The CDR3 is CASSLVRGGANEQFF. In DNA, the CDR3 is TGCGCCAGCAGCTTGGTGCGCGGGGGGGCCAATGAGCAGTTCTTC. V is TRBV5-1 and J is TRBJ2-1; TRBD2 matches at 9 bases. The CDR3 totals 15 residues. Losses at the gene ends were 0 bases for V and 6 bases for J; bases not matched to a gene: 4. Germline CDR1 SGHRS, CDR2 YFSETQ.

Only a few counts were recorded for this clonotype. This chain links TRBV6-5 with TRBJ1-2; 7 positions match TRBD1. V lost 6 bases, J lost 3 bases, and 7 bases stayed unmatched. CDR1 and CDR2 from the germline V gene are MNHEY and SVGAGI. The CDR3 has 14 residues. This CDR3 reads CASRTGTADYGYTF. CDR3 sequence (DNA): TGTGCCAGCAGAACCGGGACAGCCGACTATGGCTACACCTTC.

This clonotype was found a few times. The CDR3 reads CASTIQLGRKQFF. As DNA, the CDR3 is TGTGCCAGCACCATACAACTGGGACGAAAGCAGTTCTTC. The V gene is TRBV6-5, the J gene TRBJ2-1; possibly TRBD1 or TRBD2 for D (5 bases each). The ends were cut back, 7 bases at V and 11 bases at J, with 18 bases in the middle. CDR1 is MNHEY and CDR2 is SVGAGI in the germline V gene. This CDR3 contains 13 residues.

This clonotype was detected once. The J gene is TRBJ2-1, the V gene TRBV6-5; D unresolved. CDR3 size: 12 residues. Germline CDR1 reads MNHEY; CDR2 reads SVGAGI. V was clipped by 5 bases and J by 9 bases, with 11 bases between them. The CDR3: CASSPRSGEQFF. The CDR3 coding sequence is TGTGCCAGCAGTCCCCGGTCAGGTGAGCAGTTCTTC.

This clonotype showed up just a few times. The DNA of the CDR3 is TGCGCCAGCAGCCCAGGGGAGGGGACCCAGTACTTC. Residues: CASSPGEGTQYF. J is TRBJ2-5 and V is TRBV5-1; tentative D call: TRBD2 (7 bases). The V gene's germline CDR1 is SGHRS and CDR2 YFSETQ. V lost 4 bases and J 7 bases, leaving 11 bases between the germline ends. The CDR3 totals 12 residues.

Here the CDR3 reads CASSLSVSGSNEKLFF. CDR3 DNA sequence: TGTGCCAGCAGCTTGTCGGTCTCGGGGTCTAATGAAAAACTGTTTTTT. This chain links TRBV7-9 with TRBJ1-4; D is ambiguous. Trimming took off 3 bases at V and 3 bases at J, with 14 bases between the two ends. This CDR3 has 16 residues. The germline V gene has CDR1 SEHNR and CDR2 FQNEAQ (reference sequence).

The chain recombines TRBV5-1 with TRBJ2-1, with TRBD2 matching 13 bases. The CDR3 runs 16 residues. CDR1 and CDR2 from the germline V gene are SGHRS and YFSETQ. J lost 7 bases, V lost 3 bases, and 7 bases had no gene match. Written as DNA, the CDR3 is TGCGCCAGCAGCTCCCAAACTAGCGGGGGGGCAAATGAGCAGTTCTTC. Protein product: CASSSQTSGGANEQFF.

This chain links TRBV14 with TRBJ2-5; no clear D. The last part of the DNA fits TRBJ2-7 better; the J call may be wrong. The CDR3 totals 13 residues. The germline V gene has CDR1 SGHDN and CDR2 FVKESK. The CDR3 here is CASSPLMIVEQYF. The DNA of the CDR3 is TGTGCCAGCAGCCCGCTGATGATAGTCGAGCAGTACTTC.

This clonotype occurred a few times. The chain links TRBV9 to TRBJ2-3; tentative D call: TRBD2 (6 bases). The CDR3 sequence is 17 residues long. Germline V gene lookup returns CDR1 SGDLS and CDR2 YYNGEE. The V end was cut by 3 bases, the J end by 0 bases, with 17 bases between. In nucleotides, the CDR3 is TGTGCCAGCAGCGCTAGACCTAGCGCCCCTAGCACAGATACGCAGTATTTT. This translates into CASSARPSAPSTDTQYF.

V usage is TRBV12-3 or TRBV12-4 and J usage is TRBJ2-1; D uncertain. The germline V and J ends were trimmed by 6 bases and 8 bases, with 11 bases remaining between them. The CDR3 is 12 amino acids. Here the CDR3 reads CASSPPGYEQFF. CDR3 coding DNA: TGTGCCAGCAGCCCGCCCGGATATGAGCAGTTCTTC.

The gene calls are TRBV7-7 and TRBJ2-5; 9 nucleotides line up with TRBD1. Germline CDR1 is SSHAT and CDR2 is FNYEAQ (reference sequence). After removal of 5 bases from V and 4 bases from J, the junction contained 11 bases not matched to a gene. CDR3 length: 16 amino acids. The DNA for the CDR3 is TGTGCCAGCAGCGCTACCGGGACAGGGTCCGGAGAGACCCAGTACTTC. Translated: CASSATGTGSGETQYF.

The chain recombines TRBV3-1 with TRBJ2-7, with 9 nucleotides matching TRBD1. Trimming at V came to 2 bases and at J to 6 bases, leaving 5 bases not matched to a gene. This CDR3 region has 14 residues. Germline CDR1 is LGHDT and CDR2 is YNNKEL (reference sequence). The CDR3 DNA is TGTGCCAGCAGCCAACGGGACAGGGCCCTCGAGCAGTACTTC. Encoded protein: CASSQRDRALEQYF.